The present entry profiles one TCR beta chain with its context. The record originates from a study of blood T cell repertoires in COVID-19. Looking at the study overall: There were acute and convalescent COVID-19 samples, and they came from the United States, Italy and Spain. T cells, B-cell-depleted T cells, or PBMCs provided the cDNA or gDNA that served as material.

V was trimmed by 0 bases and J by 7 bases, leaving 7 bases between them. Germline V CDR1 and CDR2: DFQATT, SNEGSKA (reference sequence). The CDR3 sequence is 11 residues long. Original processing methods: How many nucleated cells were present was estimated from reference gene primer amplification. Assay used: immunoSEQ multiplex PCR; TCRdb lists only in-frame clones, some missing. The DNA gave D and trimming, while V, J and clone size come from that table. The repertoire includes 150,000 or so clones, roughly 82% of them detected once, and about 7.2% sits in the top ten. The receptor comes from a woman in her fifties or sixties in a cohort sampled during active or convalescent COVID-19. Input material: peripheral blood. The chain combines TRBV20-1 with TRBJ2-7; TRBD2 is a possible D gene (5 bases). CDR3 protein: CSAREEREQYF. DNA of the CDR3: TGCAGTGCTAGAGAGGAGCGGGAGCAGTACTTC.